This T cell receptor (beta chain) was identified during a study of T cells in Graves' hyperthyroidism and ophthalmopathy. Clinical symptoms, serum thyroxine, TRAb, thyroid ultrasound and orbital computed tomography established diagnosis. Authors of the study amplified TCR beta CDR3 regions from RNA transcripts. An initial round of RT-PCR targeting the TCR CDR3 relied on the HTBI primer set. TCRdb recomputed calls from the multiplex PCR reads with MiXCR, one row per CDR3 protein. The sample lists under 350,000 distinct CDR3 sequences; roughly 18% were seen once. The germline V gene has CDR1 DFQATT and CDR2 SNEGSKA (reference sequence). The CDR3 contains 16 residues. Trimming took 4 bases from V and 4 from J; bases not matched to a gene: 12. General study findings and limits: Stable hyperthyroidism and ophthalmopathy were separated using 13 V-J signatures.

This clonotype was seen at least ten times. What it recognizes is unknown. This receptor was taken from a woman between 50 and 59 years old with Graves' hyperthyroidism. Specimen: blood. J is TRBJ1-5 and V is TRBV20-1; TRBD1 aligns across 8 bases. Here the CDR3 reads CSATPPDRDWNQPQHF. In nucleotides, the CDR3 is TGCAGTGCTACTCCCCCGGACAGGGATTGGAATCAGCCCCAGCATTTT.